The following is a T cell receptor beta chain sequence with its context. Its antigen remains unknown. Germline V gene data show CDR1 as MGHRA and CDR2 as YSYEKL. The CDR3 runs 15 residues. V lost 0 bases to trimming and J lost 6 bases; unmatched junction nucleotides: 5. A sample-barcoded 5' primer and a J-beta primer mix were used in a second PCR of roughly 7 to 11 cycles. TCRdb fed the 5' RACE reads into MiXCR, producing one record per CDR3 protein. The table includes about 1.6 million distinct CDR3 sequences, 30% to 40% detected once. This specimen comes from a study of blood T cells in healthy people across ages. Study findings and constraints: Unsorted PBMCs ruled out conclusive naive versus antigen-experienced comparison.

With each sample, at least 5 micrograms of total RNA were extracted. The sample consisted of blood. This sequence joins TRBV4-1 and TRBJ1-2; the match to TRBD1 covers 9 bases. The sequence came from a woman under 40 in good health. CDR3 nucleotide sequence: TGCGCCAGCAGCCAAGATCCCGGACAGGGGAATGGCTACACCTTC. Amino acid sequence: CASSQDPGQGNGYTF.